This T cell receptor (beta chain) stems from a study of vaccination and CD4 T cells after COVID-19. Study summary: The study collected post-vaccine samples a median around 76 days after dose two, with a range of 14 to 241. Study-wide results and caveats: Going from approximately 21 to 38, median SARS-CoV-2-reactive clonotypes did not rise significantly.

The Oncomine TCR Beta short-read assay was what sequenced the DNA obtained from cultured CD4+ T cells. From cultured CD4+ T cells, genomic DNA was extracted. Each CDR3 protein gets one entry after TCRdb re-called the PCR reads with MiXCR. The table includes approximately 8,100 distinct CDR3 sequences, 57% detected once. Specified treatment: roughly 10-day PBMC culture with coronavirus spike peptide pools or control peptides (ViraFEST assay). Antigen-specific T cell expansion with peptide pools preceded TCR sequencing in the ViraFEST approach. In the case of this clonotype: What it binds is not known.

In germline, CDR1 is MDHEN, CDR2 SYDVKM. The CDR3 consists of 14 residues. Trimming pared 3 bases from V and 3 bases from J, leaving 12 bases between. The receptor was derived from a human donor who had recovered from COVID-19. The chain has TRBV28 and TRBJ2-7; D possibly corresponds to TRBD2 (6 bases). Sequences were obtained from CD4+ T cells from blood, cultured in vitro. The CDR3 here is CASSFHGGNYEQYF. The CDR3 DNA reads TGTGCCAGCAGTTTTCATGGCGGGAACTACGAGCAGTACTTC.